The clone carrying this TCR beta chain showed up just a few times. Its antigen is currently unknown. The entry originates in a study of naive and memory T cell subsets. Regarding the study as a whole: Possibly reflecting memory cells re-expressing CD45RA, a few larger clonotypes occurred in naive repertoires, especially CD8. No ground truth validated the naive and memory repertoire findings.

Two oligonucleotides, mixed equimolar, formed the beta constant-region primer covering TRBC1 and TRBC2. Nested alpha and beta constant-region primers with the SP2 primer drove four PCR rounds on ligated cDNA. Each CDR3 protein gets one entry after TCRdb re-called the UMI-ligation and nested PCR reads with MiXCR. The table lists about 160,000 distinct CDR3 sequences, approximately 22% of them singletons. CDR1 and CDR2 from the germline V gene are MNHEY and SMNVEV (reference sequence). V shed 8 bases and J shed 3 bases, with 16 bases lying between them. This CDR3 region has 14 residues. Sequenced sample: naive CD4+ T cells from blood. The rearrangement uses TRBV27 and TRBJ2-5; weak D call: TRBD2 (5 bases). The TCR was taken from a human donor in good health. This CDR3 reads CASRQRLMEETQYF. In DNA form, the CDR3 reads TGTGCCAGCCGTCAGAGACTAATGGAAGAGACCCAGTACTTC.